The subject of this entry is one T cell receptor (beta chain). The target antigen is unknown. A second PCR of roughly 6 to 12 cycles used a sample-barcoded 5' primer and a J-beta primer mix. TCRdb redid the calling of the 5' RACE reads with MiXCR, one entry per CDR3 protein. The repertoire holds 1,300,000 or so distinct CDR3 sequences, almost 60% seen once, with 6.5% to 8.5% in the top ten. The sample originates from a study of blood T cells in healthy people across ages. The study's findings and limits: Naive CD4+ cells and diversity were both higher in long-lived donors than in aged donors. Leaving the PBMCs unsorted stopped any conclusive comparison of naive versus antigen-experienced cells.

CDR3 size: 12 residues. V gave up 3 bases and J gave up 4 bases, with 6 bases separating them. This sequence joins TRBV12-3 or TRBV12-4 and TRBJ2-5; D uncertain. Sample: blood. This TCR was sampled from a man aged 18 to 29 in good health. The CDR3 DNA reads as TGTGCCAGCAGTTTTGGCTTAGAGACCCAGTACTTC. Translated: CASSFGLETQYF.